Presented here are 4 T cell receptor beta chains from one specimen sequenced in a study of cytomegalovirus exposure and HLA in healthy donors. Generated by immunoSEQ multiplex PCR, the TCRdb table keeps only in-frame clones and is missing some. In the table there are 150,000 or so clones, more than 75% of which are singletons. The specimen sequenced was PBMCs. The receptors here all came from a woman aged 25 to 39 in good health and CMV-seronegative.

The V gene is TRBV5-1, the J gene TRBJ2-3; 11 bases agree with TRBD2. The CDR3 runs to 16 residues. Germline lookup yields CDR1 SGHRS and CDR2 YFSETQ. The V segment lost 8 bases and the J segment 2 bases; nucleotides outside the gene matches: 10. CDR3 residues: CASGVLSGGATDTQYF. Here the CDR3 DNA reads TGCGCCAGTGGAGTGCTTAGCGGGGGGGCCACAGATACGCAGTATTTT. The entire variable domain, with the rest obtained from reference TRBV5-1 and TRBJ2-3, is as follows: KAGVTQTPRYLIKTRGQQVTLSCSPISGHRSVSWYQQTPGQGLQFLFEYFSETQRNKGNFPGRFSGRQFSNSRSEMNVSTLELGDSALYLCASGVLSGGATDTQYFGPGTRLTVL.

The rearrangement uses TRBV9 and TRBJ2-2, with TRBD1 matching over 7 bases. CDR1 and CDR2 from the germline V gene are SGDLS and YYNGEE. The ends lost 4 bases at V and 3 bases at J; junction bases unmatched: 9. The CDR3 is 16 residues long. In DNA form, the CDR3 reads TGTGCCAGCAGCCTAAAGAAGGGGGCTCACACCGGGGAGCTGTTTTTT. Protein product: CASSLKKGAHTGELFF.

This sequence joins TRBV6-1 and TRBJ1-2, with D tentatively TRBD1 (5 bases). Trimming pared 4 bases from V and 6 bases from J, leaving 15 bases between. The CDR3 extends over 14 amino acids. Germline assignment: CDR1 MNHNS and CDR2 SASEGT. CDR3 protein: CASSAGPGWDGYTF. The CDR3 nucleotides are TGTGCCAGCAGTGCTGGGCCAGGGTGGGATGGCTACACCTTC.

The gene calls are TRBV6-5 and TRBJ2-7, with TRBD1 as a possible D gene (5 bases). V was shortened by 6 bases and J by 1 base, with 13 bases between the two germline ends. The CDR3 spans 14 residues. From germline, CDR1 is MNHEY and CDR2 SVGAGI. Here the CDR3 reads CASRPIDSSYEQYF. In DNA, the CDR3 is TGTGCCAGCAGACCCATAGACAGTTCCTACGAGCAGTACTTC.